Presented here are 27 T cell receptor beta chains from one specimen sequenced in a study of post-analysis software for immune sequencing data. No antigens are known for them. Prepared TCR beta cDNA libraries contained unique molecular identifiers. TCRdb reanalysed the PCR reads using MiXCR and keeps one entry per CDR3 protein. This sample has 820,000 or so distinct CDR3 sequences, with about 50% found just once. Study findings and constraints: Elevated frequency relative to controls characterized several TRBV segments in patients, TRBV5-6, TRBV5-1 and TRBV20-1 among them.

The specimen sequenced was blood. Receptors originate from a girl between 5 and 17 years old with multiple sclerosis.

This chain links TRBV5-1 with TRBJ2-5; 16 nucleotides align to TRBD2. The CDR3 length is 15 residues. J gave up 11 bases and V 4 bases, and 8 bases lay outside the gene matches. Germline loops: CDR1 SGHRS, CDR2 YFSETQ. The CDR3 region has the DNA TGCGCCAGCAGCGCGGGACTAGCGGGGGGGCCACAGCAGTACTTC. Protein sequence: CASSAGLAGGPQQYF.

The rearrangement links TRBV29-1 to TRBJ2-3; TRBD2 agrees at 9 bases. The CDR3 sequence is 14 residues long. Per the germline V gene, CDR1 is SQVTM and CDR2 is ANQGSEA. Trimming removed 7 bases from V and 1 base from J; junction bases left unmatched: 6. The CDR3 DNA reads as TGCAGCGCTAAGACTAGCGGAGGCACAGATACGCAGTATTTT. Its protein product is CSAKTSGGTDTQYF.

This chain connects TRBV7-2 to TRBJ2-1; D remains ambiguous. The germline V gene has CDR1 SGHTA and CDR2 FQGNSA. Trimming removed 2 bases from V and 8 bases from J, with 13 bases in between. The CDR3 is 14 residues long. The CDR3 DNA reads as TGTGCCAGCAGCTTAATGGGTAGCCGGGATGAGCAGTTCTTC. The encoded protein is CASSLMGSRDEQFF. Full variable domain (missing parts from reference TRBV7-2 and TRBJ2-1): GAGVSQSPSNKVTEKGKDVELRCDPISGHTALYWYRQSLGQGLEFLIYFQGNSAPDKSGLPSDRFSAERTGGSVSTLTIQRTQQEDSAVYLCASSLMGSRDEQFFGPGTRLTVL.

The rearrangement links TRBV9 to TRBJ1-1, with D perhaps matching TRBD1 (5 bases). This CDR3 spans 15 amino acids. Germline V gene lookup returns CDR1 SGDLS and CDR2 YYNGEE. Trimming left V 3 bases short and J 3 bases short, with 15 bases between. The CDR3 sequence: CASSALREFDTEAFF. The CDR3 DNA reads TGTGCCAGCAGCGCCCTCAGGGAGTTTGACACTGAAGCTTTCTTT.

In this sample, this clonotype turned up a few times. An end of the junction does not agree with germline; a read error may underlie this. The chain carries TRBV6-5 and TRBJ1-2, with D possibly matching TRBD1 (5 bases). There are 13 residues in the CDR3. The germline CDR1 and CDR2 sequences are MNHEY and SVGAGI. CDR3 residues: CAGSYPRGYGYTF. The CDR3 region has the DNA TGTGCCGGCAGTTATCCGAGGGGCTATGGCTACACCTTC.

V and J are TRBV5-1 and TRBJ2-1; 11 bases align to TRBD2. J gave up 1 base and V 1 base, and 16 bases lay outside the gene matches. The CDR3 has 21 amino acids. Germline V gene data show CDR1 as SGHRS and CDR2 as YFSETQ. Here the CDR3 DNA reads TGCGCCAGCAGCTTGACCCCTCCGGGACTAGCGGAAGCACCGTCCTACAATGAGCAGTTCTTC. This gives the protein CASSLTPPGLAEAPSYNEQFF.

This clonotype was seen a few times. The V gene is TRBV5-1, the J gene TRBJ2-3; 7 bases match TRBD2. With V trimmed by 7 bases and J by 0 bases, 5 bases remained unmatched. This CDR3 contains 14 residues. Germline CDR1 is SGHRS and CDR2 is YFSETQ. The CDR3 is CASYVSGSTDTQYF. DNA for the CDR3: TGCGCCAGCTACGTTAGCGGGAGCACAGATACGCAGTATTTT. Looking up the rest from reference TRBV5-1 and TRBJ2-3 gives the full variable domain: KAGVTQTPRYLIKTRGQQVTLSCSPISGHRSVSWYQQTPGQGLQFLFEYFSETQRNKGNFPGRFSGRQFSNSRSEMNVSTLELGDSALYLCASYVSGSTDTQYFGPGTRLTVL.

The chain joins TRBV6-1 to TRBJ1-2; tentative D call: TRBD1 (6 bases). Germline lookup yields CDR1 MNHNS and CDR2 SASEGT. This CDR3 comprises 14 residues. V was pared by 4 bases and J by 8 bases, with 17 bases between. CDR3 sequence: CASSAGQGFWGYTF. The CDR3, as DNA: TGTGCCAGCAGTGCCGGGCAGGGGTTTTGGGGCTACACCTTC.

The V and J genes are TRBV29-1 and TRBJ2-4, with 10 bases fitting TRBD2. The CDR3 is 15 residues long. Germline CDR1 reads SQVTM; CDR2 reads ANQGSEA. J lost 3 bases, V lost 2 bases, and 4 bases had no gene match. The CDR3: CSVEPSGSFKNIQYF. Here the CDR3 DNA reads TGCAGCGTTGAACCTAGCGGGAGCTTCAAAAACATTCAGTACTTC.

The chain recombines TRBV20-1 with TRBJ2-7; D possibly uses TRBD1 or TRBD2 (6 bases each). V shed 1 base and J shed 3 bases, with 22 bases lying between them. The germline CDR1 and CDR2 sequences are DFQATT and SNEGSKA (reference sequence). This CDR3 has 17 residues. This CDR3 is CSARVGGPTGDFYEQYF. As DNA, the CDR3 is TGCAGTGCTAGAGTAGGGGGGCCGACAGGAGACTTCTACGAGCAGTACTTC.

The V and J genes are TRBV5-6 and TRBJ1-4, with a weak D call TRBD1 (5 bases). The CDR3 is 16 residues long. Trimming removed 4 bases at V and 5 bases at J, with 18 bases between. The V gene's germline CDR1 is SGHDT and CDR2 YYEEEE. This CDR3 is CASSPAGTTFNEKLFF. DNA for the CDR3: TGTGCCAGCAGCCCGGCAGGGACTACCTTCAATGAAAAACTGTTTTTT. Variable domain in full (rest from reference TRBV5-6 and TRBJ1-4): DAGVTQSPTHLIKTRGQQVTLRCSPKSGHDTVSWYQQALGQGPQFIFQYYEEEERQRGNFPDRFSGHQFPNYSSELNVNALLLGDSALYLCASSPAGTTFNEKLFFGSGTQLSVL.

In its sample, this clonotype was seen many times. The chain employs TRBV7-2 and TRBJ2-1, with D possibly being TRBD2 (5 bases). Germline CDR1 SGHTA, CDR2 FQGNSA. CDR3 length: 15 residues. The V gene lost 3 bases and the J gene lost 3 bases, with 12 bases spanning the gap. The CDR3 nucleotides read TGTGCCAGCAGCTTCTGGACGGGGAGCTACAATGAGCAGTTCTTC. Protein sequence: CASSFWTGSYNEQFF.

The chain combines TRBV12-3 or TRBV12-4 with TRBJ1-2; 8 nucleotides line up with TRBD1. V trimming: 6 bases; J trimming: 4 bases; junction bases outside the gene matches: 7. The CDR3 length is 14 residues. The CDR3 DNA sequence: TGTGCCAGCAGCCTGACAGGGGCGAGCTATGGCTACACCTTC. Protein product: CASSLTGASYGYTF.

This clonotype is a singleton in its sample. This chain links TRBV6-5 with TRBJ1-6; D is unclear. Trimming cost V 5 bases and J 13 bases, with 12 bases left between them. Germline lookup yields CDR1 MNHEY and CDR2 SVGAGI. This CDR3 spans 12 amino acids. The CDR3 DNA reads as TGTGCCAGCAGTCCCTCCCTGTTGCCCCTCCACTTT. Translated, it gives CASSPSLLPLHF.

In its sample, this clonotype was seen a few times. The rearrangement joins TRBV30 to TRBJ2-4; D uncertain. The germline gives CDR1 GTSNPN, CDR2 SVGIG (reference sequence). The V end was cut by 0 bases, the J end by 6 bases, with 6 bases between. The CDR3 contains 12 residues. CDR3 region: CAWSVTGNIQYF. CDR3 DNA: TGTGCCTGGAGTGTTACTGGAAACATTCAGTACTTC. Filled out from reference TRBV30 and TRBJ2-4, the complete variable domain reads SQTIHQWPATLVQPVGSPLSLECTVEGTSNPNLYWYRQAAGRGLQLLFYSVGIGQISSEVPQNLSASRPQDRQFILSSKKLLLSDSGFYLCAWSVTGNIQYFGAGTRLSVL.

This clonotype was seen more than once but under ten times. This chain connects TRBV6-1 to TRBJ2-7, with D perhaps matching TRBD2 (5 bases). V was shortened by 1 base and J by 0 bases, with 10 bases between the two germline ends. Germline V gene data show CDR1 as MNHNS and CDR2 as SASEGT. The CDR3 runs 15 residues. CDR3 DNA: TGTGCCAGCAGTGAAGATCTGGGGAGCTCCTACGAGCAGTACTTC. Translated, it gives CASSEDLGSSYEQYF.

This sequence joins TRBV12-3 or TRBV12-4 and TRBJ2-1; 9 bases align to TRBD2. V shed 3 bases and J 8 bases; nucleotides not matched to a gene: 17. The CDR3 runs 18 residues. CDR3 sequence (DNA): TGTGCCAGCAGTTTCCTGGGCAGCGGGAGGACCCTATTCTATGAGCAGTTCTTC. This codes for CASSFLGSGRTLFYEQFF.

The chain recombines TRBV7-3 with TRBJ2-1; D is possibly TRBD1 (5 bases). Germline CDR1 is SGHTA and CDR2 is FQGTGA. The CDR3 is made up of 13 amino acids. Trimming removed 5 bases at V and 7 bases at J, with 12 bases between. The CDR3, as DNA: TGTGCCAGCAGCAGAATTCAGGGTAATGAGCAGTTCTTC. Protein: CASSRIQGNEQFF.

The chain recombines TRBV27 with TRBJ2-7; 7 nucleotides match TRBD1. The J segment lost 3 bases and the V segment lost 3 bases, leaving 5 bases of the junction unmatched. This CDR3 is 14 amino acids long. Germline CDR1 and CDR2: MNHEY and SMNVEV (reference sequence). The CDR3 nucleotides read TGTGCCAGCAGTTTTACGGGACAGCACTACGAGCAGTACTTC. Protein: CASSFTGQHYEQYF.

The chain is built from TRBV4-1 and TRBJ2-5; the D gene could be TRBD1 or TRBD2 (5 bases each). This CDR3 is built from 13 residues. V lost 0 bases to trimming and J lost 11 bases, with 13 bases between them. Germline V gene sequence: CDR1 MGHRA, CDR2 YSYEKL. In nucleotides, the CDR3 is TGCGCCAGCAGCCAAGATTGGGGGAATGAGCAGTACTTC. As protein: CASSQDWGNEQYF.

The chain couples TRBV5-6 to TRBJ2-5; TRBD2 aligns across 9 bases. Losses at the gene ends were 0 bases for V and 3 bases for J; bases not matched to a gene: 6. Germline V gene data show CDR1 as SGHDT and CDR2 as YYEEEE. The CDR3 is 16 residues long. The CDR3 here is CASSLGSGTSKETQYF. CDR3 sequence (DNA): TGTGCCAGCAGCTTGGGGTCGGGGACTAGCAAAGAGACCCAGTACTTC.

The chain recombines TRBV29-1 with TRBJ1-2; D ambiguous. The CDR3 covers 12 residues. The germline CDR1 and CDR2 sequences are SQVTM and ANQGSEA. V was cut by 7 bases and J by 4 bases, with 13 bases left in between. The CDR3 DNA is TGCAGCGCTCCGACGGCTCTCTATGGCTACACCTTC. This gives the protein CSAPTALYGYTF.

V and J are TRBV2 and TRBJ2-4, with D perhaps TRBD2 (5 bases). The CDR3 is 16 residues long. Germline CDR1 and CDR2: SNHLY and FYNNEI. Trimming stripped 6 bases from V and 0 bases from J, with 15 bases between. Here the CDR3 reads CASSAGDTLAKNIQYF. DNA for the CDR3: TGTGCCAGCAGCGCCGGGGATACCTTAGCCAAAAACATTCAGTACTTC.

The chain recombines TRBV29-1 with TRBJ2-1, with a tentative D call TRBD1 (6 bases). Germline-derived CDR1 and CDR2 are SQVTM and ANQGSEA. The CDR3 is made up of 14 amino acids. V lost 6 bases, J lost 2 bases, and 14 bases lay in between. Written as DNA, the CDR3 is TGCAGCGTGGCAGCTCGGGACACCTACAATGAGCAGTTCTTC. It is translated as CSVAARDTYNEQFF.

For the CDR3, the DNA is TGTGCCAGCAGGTCAGGGGAGGGCAATCAGCCCCAGCATTTT. Its protein is CASRSGEGNQPQHF. The chain uses TRBV25-1 and TRBJ1-5; D might be TRBD1 (6 bases). V was trimmed by 6 bases and J by 2 bases, leaving 11 bases between them. Germline CDR1 reads MGHDK; CDR2 reads SYGVNS. The CDR3 extends over 14 amino acids.

The chain joins TRBV2 to TRBJ2-7; 8 nucleotides match TRBD1. The end of the DNA is better explained by TRBJ2-5, so the J call may be wrong. Germline V gene data show CDR1 as SNHLY and CDR2 as FYNNEI. The CDR3 runs 15 residues. As DNA, the CDR3 is TGTGCCAGCAATAAAGGACAGGGAGTAATGGAGACCCAGTACTTC. The encoded protein is CASNKGQGVMETQYF.

Notes on this clonotype: Germline and junction disagree at one end, which may indicate a read error. The chain carries TRBV7-2 and TRBJ2-7, with 11 positions matching TRBD2. Judging by the DNA end, TRBJ2-5 fits better; the J call may be wrong. Looked up from germline, CDR1 is SGHTA and CDR2 is FQGNSA. The CDR3 loop spans 15 amino acids. The CDR3 DNA sequence: TGTGCCGGCAGCTTAGGGCTAGCGGGAGGAGAGACCCAGTACTTC. Amino acid sequence: CAGSLGLAGGETQYF.